This T cell receptor (beta chain) was profiled in a study of chemoradiotherapy in HPV16-positive cancers. The CDR3 loop spans 15 amino acids. Germline CDR1 reads SGHRS; CDR2 reads YFSETQ. V lost 0 bases and J lost 4, with 10 bases in between. Broader study findings: During treatment, candidate HPV-specific clones and E7-related motifs expanded in tumor.

A remark on this clone: The antigen remains unidentified.

Repertoires were generated with immunoSEQ multiplex PCR, while TCRdb's copy carries only in-frame clones and drops some. Of 2,500 to 4,000 clones in the sample, approximately 90% were seen once. The rearrangement links TRBV5-1 to TRBJ2-2; D possibly corresponds to TRBD2 (6 bases). The TCR originated in a human donor with HPV-associated anogenital cancer. The source material was tumor tissue, sampled from a patient who underwent chemoradiotherapy. The CDR3 nucleotides are TGCGCCAGCAGCTTGGCCGGGGGAGGCACCGGGGAGCTGTTTTTT. Its translation is CASSLAGGGTGELFF.